A single sample gave rise to the 25 T cell receptor beta chains below, sequenced in a study of T-cell reconstitution after alpha-beta-depleted transplantation in children. The TCRbeta library was prepared with unique molecular identifiers. A single record per CDR3 protein comes from TCRdb applying MiXCR to the PCR reads. The sample carries about 640,000 distinct CDR3 sequences, around 13% recorded once. Specimen: PBMCs, mostly from graft donor cells, collected 360 days after TCRalphabeta/CD19-depleted stem cell transplant. The source is a male patient aged 10 to 17 who had a stem cell transplant for acute myeloid leukemia, so the T cells may come from the graft donor.

The V and J genes are TRBV18 and TRBJ2-6; the D is unclear. CDR1 is KGHSH and CDR2 is LQKENI in the germline V gene. The germline V and J ends were trimmed by 1 base and 0 bases, with 13 bases remaining between them. This CDR3 spans 18 amino acids. The DNA for the CDR3 is TGTGCCAGCTCACCACTCGGTCAGTCCCGCTCTGGGGCCAACGTCCTGACTTTC. It translates to CASSPLGQSRSGANVLTF.

This CDR3 reads CASNRTPGQGVSGANVLTF. In DNA form, the CDR3 reads TGTGCCAGCAACCGAACACCGGGACAGGGGGTCTCTGGGGCCAACGTCCTGACTTTC. The rearrangement joins TRBV11-1 to TRBJ2-6; 11 nucleotides agree with TRBD1. The CDR3 is 19 residues long. The V segment lost 7 bases and the J segment 0 bases; nucleotides outside the gene matches: 11. Per germline, CDR1 SGHAT and CDR2 FQDESV (reference sequence).

This clonotype was observed at least ten times. The chain has TRBV29-1 and TRBJ2-3; D may correspond to TRBD1 or TRBD2 (5 bases each). The CDR3 runs 14 residues. Trimming pared 4 bases from V and 0 bases from J, leaving 11 bases between. Germline loops: CDR1 SQVTM, CDR2 ANQGSEA. The CDR3 DNA reads as TGCAGCGTTGCCAGGGTAGCGAGCACAGATACGCAGTATTTT. Translating gives CSVARVASTDTQYF.

The sample holds a few counts of this clonotype. The rearrangement uses TRBV7-8 and TRBJ2-7; D gene unclear. CDR1 and CDR2 from the germline V gene are SGHVS and FQNEAQ. V was pared by 0 bases and J by 3 bases, with 15 bases between. The CDR3 is 16 amino acids. The CDR3 here is CASSLAEPLLLYEQYF. As DNA, the CDR3 is TGTGCCAGCAGCTTAGCAGAGCCCTTACTCCTCTACGAGCAGTACTTC. Based on the CDR3 plus reference TRBV7-8 and TRBJ2-7, the full variable domain is GAGVSQSPRYKVAKRGQDVALRCDPISGHVSLFWYQQALGQGPEFLTYFQNEAQLDKSGLPSDRFFAERPEGSVSTLKIQRTQQEDSAVYLCASSLAEPLLLYEQYFGPGTRLTVT.

This clonotype appeared a few times. This chain connects TRBV4-2 to TRBJ2-2; D ambiguous. CDR1 and CDR2 (germline): LGHNA, YNFKEQ. The CDR3 loop spans 18 amino acids. Trimming removed 4 bases from V and 3 bases from J, with 21 bases in between. This chain's CDR3 is CASSPLRLLNGDTGELFF. The CDR3 region has the DNA TGTGCCAGCAGCCCTCTCAGACTTCTTAACGGAGACACCGGGGAGCTGTTTTTT.

V gene TRBV27 combines with J gene TRBJ1-1; possible D gene TRBD1, 6 bases. Germline values: CDR1 MNHEY, CDR2 SMNVEV (reference sequence). This CDR3 region has 15 residues. V lost 3 bases and J lost 5, with 16 bases in between. The CDR3 loop reads CASSLGPQGRTEAFF. In DNA form, the CDR3 reads TGTGCCAGCAGTTTGGGGCCCCAGGGGAGGACTGAAGCTTTCTTT.

This sequence joins TRBV12-3 or TRBV12-4 and TRBJ2-1, with D perhaps matching TRBD1 (6 bases). V was clipped by 6 bases and J by 0 bases, with 27 bases between them. This CDR3 contains 20 residues. CDR3 bases: TGTGCCAGCAGCCACGGACAGTTCCTCGCCCCTAGGAGCTCCTACAATGAGCAGTTCTTC. This encodes CASSHGQFLAPRSSYNEQFF.

This clonotype was seen ten or more times. CDR3 in amino acids: CSASPPGTSGLVSYEQYF. The CDR3 DNA is TGCAGTGCTAGCCCCCCCGGGACTAGCGGGTTGGTCTCCTACGAGCAGTACTTC. The chain is built from TRBV20-1 and TRBJ2-7; the match to TRBD2 covers 12 bases. J lost 0 bases, V lost 3 bases, and 12 bases had no gene match. The germline CDR1 and CDR2 sequences are DFQATT and SNEGSKA (reference sequence). The CDR3 has 18 residues.

This clonotype was seen a few times. The rearrangement links TRBV11-2 to TRBJ2-1, with TRBD2 matching over 13 bases. The V and J ends lost 6 bases and 9 bases, in that order; junction bases with no gene match: 17. The germline V gene encodes CDR1 SGHAT and CDR2 FQNNGV. This CDR3 is 18 amino acids long. CDR3 region: CASSSIVGLAGVGGEQFF. In nucleotides, the CDR3 is TGTGCCAGCAGTTCCATTGTCGGACTAGCGGGAGTAGGTGGTGAGCAGTTCTTC.

This clonotype was picked up many times. V usage is TRBV12-3 or TRBV12-4 and J usage is TRBJ1-3, with D perhaps TRBD1 (6 bases). With 2 bases removed from V and 2 bases from J, the gap between germline ends came to 19 bases. The CDR3 is made up of 18 amino acids. CDR3 residues: CASSLPTGHKRAGNTIYF. Here the CDR3 DNA reads TGTGCCAGCAGTTTACCAACGGGACATAAACGCGCTGGAAACACCATATATTTT.

J is TRBJ2-3 and V is TRBV5-1; TRBD2 matches at 8 bases. J gave up 4 bases and V 6 bases, and 16 bases lay outside the gene matches. The CDR3 spans 17 residues. Germline loops: CDR1 SGHRS, CDR2 YFSETQ. DNA of the CDR3: TGCGCCAGCACCCTGGGGGTAGCGGGGCGTCTACCAGATACGCAGTATTTT. This encodes CASTLGVAGRLPDTQYF.

This clonotype was picked up a small number of times. The V gene is TRBV11-1, the J gene TRBJ2-5; D gene ambiguous. The V end was cut by 2 bases, the J end by 2 bases, with 21 bases between. The CDR3 runs to 18 residues. CDR1 and CDR2 from the germline V gene are SGHAT and FQDESV (reference sequence). The CDR3 loop reads CASSLQTFQRRYQETQYF. The CDR3 bases are TGTGCCAGCAGCTTACAGACGTTCCAGCGCAGGTATCAAGAGACCCAGTACTTC.

The chain couples TRBV7-2 to TRBJ2-1; TRBD2 agrees at 11 bases. Unmatched junction bases numbered 8, after V lost 1 base and J lost 6 bases. CDR3 length equals 17 residues. Germline V gene lookup returns CDR1 SGHTA and CDR2 FQGNSA. This CDR3 reads CASSLGWGLAARNEQFF. CDR3 sequence (DNA): TGTGCCAGCAGCTTAGGGTGGGGACTAGCGGCCCGCAATGAGCAGTTCTTC.

The chain is built from TRBV6-5 and TRBJ1-5; 12 nucleotides align to TRBD1. This CDR3 comprises 17 residues. Germline V gene data show CDR1 as MNHEY and CDR2 as SVGAGI. J gave up 9 bases and V 0 bases, and 9 bases lay outside the gene matches. The CDR3 bases are TGTGCCAGCAGTTACTCGATGGGGACAGGGGGCGGGTGGCCCCAGCATTTT. Amino acids: CASSYSMGTGGGWPQHF.

This clonotype was picked up a small number of times. The chain links TRBV11-2 to TRBJ2-5; maybe TRBD1 (5 bases). The CDR3 consists of 16 residues. V lost 5 bases, J lost 5 bases, and 21 bases lay in between. Looked up from germline, CDR1 is SGHAT and CDR2 is FQNNGV. The CDR3 region has the DNA TGTGCCAGCAGCCCAAGGCAGGGATGGGATAGCGAGACCCAGTACTTC. Translation: CASSPRQGWDSETQYF.

This clonotype has more than one count but fewer than ten. V usage is TRBV12-3 or TRBV12-4 and J usage is TRBJ2-4; a weak D match, TRBD2 (5 bases). V was cut by 7 bases and J by 9 bases, with 13 bases left in between. This CDR3 is built from 12 residues. The CDR3 DNA reads TGTGCCAGCACCCGAATTGCGGGCATTCAGTACTTC. This translates into CASTRIAGIQYF.

This clonotype has only a few counts. The genes are TRBV4-2 and TRBJ2-1; 9 bases are a match to TRBD2. The CDR3 totals 18 residues. J lost 0 bases, V lost 4 bases, and 10 bases had no gene match. From germline, CDR1 is LGHNA and CDR2 YNFKEQ. The CDR3 here is CASSRHGSSGSSYNEQFF. The CDR3 DNA is TGTGCCAGCAGCCGACATGGGAGTAGCGGGAGCTCCTACAATGAGCAGTTCTTC.

The V and J genes are TRBV12-3 or TRBV12-4 and TRBJ2-7; 9 bases map to TRBD2. This CDR3 comprises 17 residues. The V and J ends lost 3 bases and 7 bases, in that order; junction bases with no gene match: 16. CDR3 DNA: TGTGCCAGCAGTTTTAGCACCCCTGCGGGAGGGTCGGGTGAGCAGTACTTC. This translates into CASSFSTPAGGSGEQYF.

This clonotype was detected only a few times. The chain's CDR3 is CSIYRDSSYEQYF. CDR3 in DNA: TGCAGCATTTACCGGGACAGCTCCTACGAGCAGTACTTC. The rearrangement links TRBV29-1 to TRBJ2-7, with 7 bases lining up with TRBD1. Germline V CDR1 and CDR2: SQVTM, ANQGSEA. The V segment lost 8 bases and the J segment 0 bases; nucleotides outside the gene matches: 7. The CDR3 sequence is 13 residues long.

This clonotype was picked up a small number of times. The chain is built from TRBV25-1 and TRBJ2-2, with 7 bases that match TRBD2. Germline CDR1 MGHDK, CDR2 SYGVNS. V lost 5 bases, J lost 4 bases, and 4 bases stayed unmatched. The CDR3 extends over 14 amino acids. The CDR3 nucleotides read TGTGCCAGCAGTCCTATAGCGGGCACCGGGGAGCTGTTTTTT. Protein product: CASSPIAGTGELFF.

This clonotype was observed many times. The gene calls are TRBV15 and TRBJ2-2, with 12 bases matching TRBD2. V lost 8 bases to trimming and J lost 0 bases; unmatched junction nucleotides: 4. Germline loops: CDR1 LNHNV, CDR2 YYDKDF (reference sequence). This CDR3 is built from 16 residues. The CDR3 protein is CATSGTSGSNTGELFF. The DNA for the CDR3 is TGTGCCACCTCAGGGACTAGCGGGTCGAACACCGGGGAGCTGTTTTTT.

The chain is built from TRBV5-1 and TRBJ1-6; D ambiguous. Germline V lookup: CDR1 SGHRS, CDR2 YFSETQ. Trimming left V 4 bases short and J 11 bases short, with 16 bases between. This CDR3 has 14 residues. The CDR3 spells CASSGTSENPPLHF. CDR3 DNA sequence: TGCGCCAGCAGCGGCACCTCGGAGAACCCACCCCTCCACTTT.

This clonotype came up a few times. The rearrangement joins TRBV15 to TRBJ2-7; no definite D call. CDR1 and CDR2 from the germline V gene are LNHNV and YYDKDF (reference sequence). Trimming cost V 0 bases and J 2 bases, with 11 bases left between them. This CDR3 region has 15 residues. CDR3 protein: CATSRDSGETYEQYF. The DNA for the CDR3 is TGTGCCACCAGCAGAGACTCAGGCGAGACCTACGAGCAGTACTTC.

This chain uses TRBV20-1 with TRBJ2-7, with D perhaps assigned TRBD1 or TRBD2 (5 bases each). Germline V CDR1 and CDR2: DFQATT, SNEGSKA (reference sequence). The CDR3 contains 14 residues. V lost 5 bases and J 3 bases, leaving 17 bases between the germline ends. The CDR3 DNA reads as TGCAGTGCTCTAGGTGGAGGACACCTCTACGAGCAGTACTTC. The encoded protein is CSALGGGHLYEQYF.

This clonotype was counted many times. This chain links TRBV29-1 with TRBJ2-7; 10 bases line up with TRBD1. The trim removed 7 bases at V and 7 bases at J, leaving 7 bases unmatched. This CDR3 comprises 12 residues. Germline lookup yields CDR1 SQVTM and CDR2 ANQGSEA. The DNA for the CDR3 is TGCAGCGCACGACAGGGGGCGGGAGAGCAGTACTTC. Translated: CSARQGAGEQYF.